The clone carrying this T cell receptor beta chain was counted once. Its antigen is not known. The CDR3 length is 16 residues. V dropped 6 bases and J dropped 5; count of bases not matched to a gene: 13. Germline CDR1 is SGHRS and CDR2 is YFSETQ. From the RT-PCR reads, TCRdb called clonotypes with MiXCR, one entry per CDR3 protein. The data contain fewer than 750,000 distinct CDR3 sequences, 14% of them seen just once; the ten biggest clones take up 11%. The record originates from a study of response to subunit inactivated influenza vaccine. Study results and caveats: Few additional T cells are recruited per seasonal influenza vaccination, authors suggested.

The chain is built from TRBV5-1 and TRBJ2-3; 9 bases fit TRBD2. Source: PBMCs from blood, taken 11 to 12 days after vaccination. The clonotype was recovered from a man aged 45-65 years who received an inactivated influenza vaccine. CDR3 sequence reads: CASTQRGRGGGDTQYF. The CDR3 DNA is TGCGCCAGCACCCAACGGGGGCGGGGGGGCGGAGATACGCAGTATTTT. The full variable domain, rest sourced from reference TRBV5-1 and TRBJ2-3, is KAGVTQTPRYLIKTRGQQVTLSCSPISGHRSVSWYQQTPGQGLQFLFEYFSETQRNKGNFPGRFSGRQFSNSRSEMNVSTLELGDSALYLCASTQRGRGGGDTQYFGPGTRLTVL.